The entry below describes one TCR beta chain. The data are from a study of blood T cell repertoires in COVID-19. Turning to the study itself: Material from acute and convalescent COVID-19 was sourced from the United States, Italy and Spain. PBMCs, B-cell-depleted T cells, or T cells were the source of the cDNA or gDNA that made up the material.

The authors' processing: Counts of nucleated cells, estimated from reference gene primer amplification, were obtained. Sequenced by immunoSEQ multiplex PCR; TCRdb stores in-frame clones only, minus some. V and J calls and clone size follow that table, whereas D and trimming were derived from the DNA. Found here are approximately 190,000 clones, about 83% of them singletons; the top ten hold 4.5% to 6%. With V trimmed by 6 bases and J by 3 bases, 4 bases remained unmatched. Germline V gives CDR1 SNHLY, CDR2 FYNNEI. This CDR3 region has 13 residues. The sample consisted of peripheral blood. The chain is built from TRBV2 and TRBJ2-7; 8 bases align to TRBD1. This TCR was recovered from a woman in her 70s with active or convalescent COVID-19. CDR3 sequence (DNA): TGTGCCAGCAGCGGGACAGGATACTACGAGCAGTACTTC. Protein sequence: CASSGTGYYEQYF. Using reference TRBV2 and TRBJ2-7 for the parts outside the CDR3, the full variable domain is EPEVTQTPSHQVTQMGQEVILRCVPISNHLYFYWYRQILGQKVEFLVSFYNNEISEKSEIFDDQFSVERPDGSNFTLKIRSTKLEDSAMYFCASSGTGYYEQYFGPGTRLTVT.